This T cell receptor beta chain was retrieved from a study of long-term antiretroviral therapy in people with HIV (dated by TCRdb to between 2021 and 2022). Regarding the research as a whole: The earliest samples were collected roughly a decade before the 2015 WHO recommendation for immediate ART, at a time when ART was usually postponed until CD4 counts fell. About 40% of the 30 participants with HIV were female. No cross-contamination during QIAcube processing turned up in test extractions that ran a monoclonal T-cell line alongside 33 polyclonal samples. A retrospective serial study tested whether changes in peripheral blood TRB repertoire composition and diversity were associated with ART initiation and durable HIV suppression. From 30 to 35 adults with confirmed HIV infection, the cohort provided 192 cryopreserved PBMC samples, gathered serially across a mean of approximately six years (range 1-12). Study-wide findings and limitations: The samples span the years 2004 to 2017, and the ART regimens used may be less effective than current regimens. A significant increase in TRB diversity was found to be associated with ART initiation, although TRB diversity was observed to remain significantly below that of transplant donor controls even after long-term ART. The repertoire was dominated across all time points by expanded TRB clones identified before ART initiation, although this dominance was seen to fluctuate and to decrease in many PLHIV after ART. Because pre-ART samples had limited cell numbers, profiling was done on unsorted PBMC rather than on sorted CD4+ and CD8+ T cells. HIV repertoires had narrower CDR3 length ranges than controls, and the network structure suggested an antigen-experienced repertoire that shifted only slightly toward naive after ART. Because PBMC availability was limited, only the TCR beta chain was sequenced, with no alpha chain pairing. Inferences about post-ART repertoire changes are limited because no data were available on ART adherence, viral resistance or therapy changes.

The immunoSEQ hsTCRB v3.0 assay was used at survey level resolution to sequence the TRB variable region. TRB sequencing targeted a depth of about 35,000-50,000 T-cell genomes per sample. Pooled TRB libraries were sequenced on an Illumina MiSeq with a v3 150-cycle kit. The original methods were these. Repertoire analysis was run in R within a reproducible Nextflow workflow that covered QC, data transformation and analysis. LymphoSeq2, an R package for exploring AIRR-Seq data, was used to implement the custom analyses. After excluding several samples that yielded fewer than 5000 total TRB sequences, under 200 HIV repertoires remained for analysis. Of the 180 to 200 retained HIV repertoires, about 61 were collected before and approximately 130 after ART initiation. Each repertoire was downsampled to 5000 TRB nucleotide sequences, and summary statistics were averaged across 100 downsampling iterations. Only TRB sequences with CDR3 regions of at least seven amino acids were retained for analysis. Diversity was measured with a Shannon entropy-derived clonality score and the Gini coefficient. In the repertoire networks, any two of the top 5000 CDR3 amino acid sequences were linked whenever the two sequences differed by an edit distance of one. Antigen specificity groups and MHC restriction were predicted for TRB CDR3 amino acid sequences with GLIPH2. To flag known associations with CMV, EBV, HIV or tissue antigens, CDR3 amino acid sequences were compared against VDJdb and McPAS-TCR. Pre-ART, post-ART and control groups were compared with Wilcoxon signed-rank tests and Holm-Bonferroni correction. TCRdb's version of the immuneACCESS table is confined to in-frame rearrangements and falls short of the full clone set. An unresolved V gene accounts for under half of the shortfall where checked; the remainder is of unknown origin. V and J calls and clone size come straight from that table; D and trimming were deduced from the DNA. This sample gives about 4,800 clones in total; 88% of them show up just once. The ten largest make up approximately 6.1% of the sample.

To be included, a participant needed at least one PBMC sample from before ART initiation plus at least two post-ART samples. All participants with HIV were treated in the United States of America. Before DNA extraction, cryopreserved samples containing roughly 0.85-11 million PBMC were thawed and washed. At the time of the earliest PBMC sample, participants with HIV were aged between roughly 23 and 60 years. PBMC samples were contributed by each participant from 1-4 timepoints before ART initiation and 2-8 timepoints after ART initiation, with a median of 7 samples. Serial HIV viral load, CD4+ T-cell count, ART history and demographic data were obtained for every participant. Genomic DNA was extracted from unsorted PBMC with a Qiagen kit on a QIAcube, processed in batches of 12 samples. As regards this clone: Its specific antigen is unknown. Base quality data are lacking; no much larger clone is found one base away.

V and J lose 4 bases and 4 bases, and a span of 14 bases separates them. Taken from the germline V gene, the CDR1 and CDR2 loops are SQVTM and ANQGSEA. The CDR3 sequence holds 14 residues, the cysteine and phenylalanine included. Only CDR3 DNA is held: 42 bases, read in frame from base 1. Recombination joined TRBV29-1 with TRBJ2-1, with a tentative D gene TRBD2 over 7 matching bases. The sample here was unsorted PBMCs, taken 1.3 years after starting antiretroviral therapy. The source of this sequence is a woman between 45 and 65 years old with HIV. The nucleotides read TGCAGCGTTGTGAGGGGGGGGATTTACAATGAGCAGTTCTTC. Protein translation: CSVVRGGIYNEQFF.